This T cell receptor (beta chain) stems from a study of blood T cell repertoires in COVID-19. Whole-study context: Acute and convalescent COVID-19 samples came from the United States, Italy and Spain. T cells, B-cell-depleted T cells, or PBMCs provided the cDNA or gDNA that served as material.

Study processing details: Nucleated cell number was recorded as an estimate derived from reference gene primer amplification. Data came from immunoSEQ multiplex PCR; TCRdb stores just in-frame clones and leaves some out. V and J calls and clone size are given by that table; D and trimming were obtained from the DNA. The data hold 150,000 to 200,000 clones, with 74% observed a single time. This CDR3 comprises 14 residues. CDR1 is MDHEN, CDR2 SYDVKM, per germline. With 7 bases removed from V and 5 bases from J, the gap between germline ends came to 17 bases. This clonotype originated in a woman over 75 with acute or convalescent COVID-19. This chain links TRBV28 with TRBJ2-5; tentatively, D is TRBD2 (6 bases). The sample was peripheral blood. The CDR3 DNA follows: TGTGCCAGCAAAACCGGCGGAGGGTGGGAGACCCAGTACTTC. Its translation: CASKTGGGWETQYF.